This entry describes one T cell receptor (beta chain). The antigen is not known. These data come from a study of T cell responses to AZD1222 COVID-19 vaccine. At the level of the study: Pooled together were second doses at about 4 or about 12 weeks.

Study-level points and caveats: The study identified only five or six AZD1222 recipients as seropositive at baseline. Donors, mostly white British, included more females; clonal diversity was possibly underestimated. No day 14 peak samples; only post-peak repertoires were characterized.

Libraries were prepared by immunoSEQ multiplex PCR; TCRdb keeps only in-frame clonotypes and omits some of them. The data show 150,000 or so clones, about 92% seen once. The specimen comprised peripheral blood, sampled on day 0 of AZD1222 vaccination. The receptor was isolated from an adult in good health.

The CDR3 nucleotides are TGTGCCAGCAGCTCGGGCGACAGCACCAATGGCTACACCTTC. Translation: CASSSGDSTNGYTF. J is TRBJ1-2 and V is TRBV7-9, with a possible D match to TRBD1 (5 bases). V was clipped by 4 bases and J by 6 bases, with 15 bases between them. The CDR3 totals 14 residues. CDR1 and CDR2 (germline): SEHNR, FQNEAQ (reference sequence).